What follows is one TCR beta chain and its context. The sample belongs to a study of OX40 agonist ivuxolimab in advanced cancers. For the study at large: Of mixed ages from about 20 to 80 and averaging approximately 60 years, the group was around 78% male. Antecedent anti-PD-1, anti-PD-L1 or anti-CTLA-4 therapy was permissible, with 40% having received some.

The CDR3 has 12 amino acids. V lost 0 bases and J 6 bases, leaving 5 bases between the germline ends. Looked up from germline, CDR1 is LNHDA and CDR2 is SQIVND (reference sequence). Assay used: immunoSEQ multiplex PCR; TCRdb lists only in-frame clones, some missing. The sample holds more than 85,000 clones, just under 85% seen once. Specimen: CD4+ or CD8+ T cells sorted from blood, collected in a trial of the OX40 agonist ivuxolimab. V is TRBV19 and J is TRBJ1-2; D is ambiguous. This receptor was identified in an adult with an advanced solid tumor such as melanoma, head and neck, liver or kidney cancer. The DNA for the CDR3 is TGTGCCAGTAGTATAGATATGCATGGCTACACCTTC. It codes for CASSIDMHGYTF.